The 22 T cell receptor beta chains below come from one sample, sequenced in a study of blood T cell repertoires in COVID-19. Sequenced by immunoSEQ multiplex PCR; TCRdb stores in-frame clones only, minus some. The sample shows 140,000 to 150,000 clones, 87% of them seen only once. Sequencing used peripheral blood. The origin of the receptors is a man between 50 and 59 years old who had recovered from COVID-19.

V gene TRBV7-3 combines with J gene TRBJ2-1, with 12 bases that match TRBD1. V dropped 5 bases and J dropped 10; count of bases not matched to a gene: 9. The length of the CDR3 is 15 residues. Germline V gives CDR1 SGHTA, CDR2 FQGTGA. For the CDR3, the DNA is TGTGCCAGCAGCCCACAGGGACAGGGGGCAGGGGAGCAGTTCTTC. This translates into CASSPQGQGAGEQFF. The full variable domain, its missing parts supplied by reference TRBV7-3 and TRBJ2-1, is GAGVSQTPSNKVTEKGKYVELRCDPISGHTALYWYRQSLGQGPEFLIYFQGTGAADDSGLPNDRFFAVRPEGSVSTLKIQRTERGDSAVYLCASSPQGQGAGEQFFGPGTRLTVL.

V gene TRBV12-3 or TRBV12-4 combines with J gene TRBJ1-2; D unclear. The CDR3 runs to 13 residues. V was cut by 6 bases and J by 2 bases, with 10 bases left in between. The CDR3 protein is CASSFSPNYGYTF. CDR3 DNA: TGTGCCAGCAGCTTTAGTCCAAACTATGGCTACACCTTC.

The J gene is TRBJ2-1, the V gene TRBV5-6; 8 bases align to TRBD1. The V gene end was trimmed by 0 bases and the J gene end by 0 bases; junction bases not matched to a gene: 2. CDR1 SGHDT and CDR2 YYEEEE come from the germline V gene. The CDR3 totals 16 residues. The CDR3 sequence: CASSLVGQDSYNEQFF. CDR3 coding DNA: TGTGCCAGCAGCTTGGTGGGACAGGACTCCTACAATGAGCAGTTCTTC.

The chain uses TRBV19 and TRBJ2-1; no reliable D call. V was trimmed by 5 bases and J by 0 bases, leaving 8 bases between them. Per germline, CDR1 LNHDA and CDR2 SQIVND (reference sequence). The length of the CDR3 is 14 residues. This CDR3 is CASSGQSSYNEQFF. In nucleotides, the CDR3 is TGTGCCAGTAGTGGGCAAAGCTCCTACAATGAGCAGTTCTTC.

The chain carries TRBV10-3 and TRBJ2-1; the match to TRBD1 covers 7 bases. With 2 bases clipped from V and 3 bases from J, the junction kept 4 bases outside the gene matches. This CDR3 has 15 residues. Per germline, CDR1 ENHRY and CDR2 SYGVKD. Here the CDR3 reads CAISERTGNYNEQFF. The CDR3, as DNA: TGTGCCATCAGTGAGAGGACAGGAAACTACAATGAGCAGTTCTTC.

V and J are TRBV7-2 and TRBJ1-1, with 11 bases fitting TRBD1. This CDR3 is built from 14 residues. The germline CDR1 and CDR2 sequences are SGHTA and FQGNSA. The junction had 6 bases not matched to a gene; V was cut back by 5 bases and J by 7 bases. In DNA form, the CDR3 reads TGTGCCAGCAGCCCCATCGGGACAGGGGGTGAAGCTTTCTTT. Translating it yields CASSPIGTGGEAFF.

The gene calls are TRBV6-5 and TRBJ1-4; TRBD1 aligns across 7 bases. This CDR3 comprises 14 residues. V shed 6 bases, J shed 5 bases, and the junction held 6 bases outside the gene matches. Germline values: CDR1 MNHEY, CDR2 SVGAGI. CDR3 amino acids: CASSRDSRNEKLFF. The CDR3 bases are TGTGCCAGCAGCCGGGACAGCAGAAATGAAAAACTGTTTTTT.

This clone has only one observation. V usage is TRBV10-3 and J usage is TRBJ2-5, with a possible D match to TRBD1 (6 bases). CDR3 length: 12 residues. CDR1 and CDR2 from the germline V gene are ENHRY and SYGVKD. The germline V and J ends were trimmed by 7 bases and 5 bases, with 11 bases remaining between them. CDR3 protein: CAINSGVETQYF. The CDR3 bases are TGTGCCATCAATTCAGGGGTGGAGACCCAGTACTTC.

The J gene is TRBJ1-1, the V gene TRBV7-2; the D gene is possibly TRBD1 (5 bases). This CDR3 spans 14 amino acids. The germline CDR1 and CDR2 sequences are SGHTA and FQGNSA. The germline V and J ends were trimmed by 1 base and 4 bases, with 10 bases remaining between them. CDR3 sequence reads: CASSLGVGATEAFF. The CDR3 bases are TGTGCCAGCAGCTTAGGGGTAGGGGCCACTGAAGCTTTCTTT.

This clone was picked up one time. The chain is built from TRBV7-6 and TRBJ1-1, with TRBD1 as a possible D gene (6 bases). The CDR3 runs 16 residues. Germline V gives CDR1 SGHVS, CDR2 FNYEAQ. Trimming shortened V by 0 bases and J by 1 base, and 12 bases separated the two germline ends. CDR3 in DNA: TGTGCCAGCAGCTTAGCGGTAGTACAGGGGAACACTGAAGCTTTCTTT. Protein sequence: CASSLAVVQGNTEAFF. The complete variable domain, with remaining parts taken from reference TRBV7-6 and TRBJ1-1, reads GAGVSQSPRYKVTKRGQDVALRCDPISGHVSLYWYRQALGQGPEFLTYFNYEAQQDKSGLPNDRFSAERPEGSISTLTIQRTEQRDSAMYRCASSLAVVQGNTEAFFGQGTRLTVV.

This chain connects TRBV7-2 to TRBJ2-1; tentative D call: TRBD1 (5 bases). Germline values: CDR1 SGHTA, CDR2 FQGNSA. Trimming took 4 bases from V and 9 from J, leaving 25 bases between them. CDR3 length: 17 residues. The CDR3 nucleotides are TGTGCCAGCAGCTCCCGCCAAAAAGGGGCTAGGGTCCGTGAGCAGTTCTTC. Amino acids: CASSSRQKGARVREQFF.

The V call is TRBV19, the J call TRBJ1-2, with 9 bases lining up with TRBD1. CDR1 LNHDA and CDR2 SQIVND come from the germline V gene (reference sequence). This CDR3 has 15 amino acids. V was clipped by 7 bases and J by 2 bases; unmatched bases: 8. CDR3 sequence: CASTEVDRGNYGYTF. The CDR3 nucleotides are TGTGCCAGTACCGAAGTGGACAGGGGAAACTATGGCTACACCTTC.

The chain recombines TRBV18 with TRBJ1-2, with TRBD1 as a possible D gene (5 bases). The CDR3 runs 16 residues. Germline V gene sequence: CDR1 KGHSH, CDR2 LQKENI. The ends were cut back, 1 base at V and 3 bases at J, with 15 bases in the middle. The CDR3 DNA follows: TGTGCCAGCTCACCACTTCTTAGCAGGGATCACTATGGCTACACCTTC. Translation gives CASSPLLSRDHYGYTF.

This rearrangement joins TRBV12-5 to TRBJ2-7; D not certain. CDR3 length: 13 residues. The germline gives CDR1 LGHNT, CDR2 FRNRAP. V shed 3 bases and J shed 0 bases, with 6 bases lying between them. In nucleotides, the CDR3 is TGTGCTAGTGGTTTTAATCCCTCCTACGAGCAGTACTTC. Translated, it gives CASGFNPSYEQYF.

V usage is TRBV4-3 and J usage is TRBJ1-4; 8 bases fit TRBD1. The V segment lost 3 bases and the J segment 5 bases; nucleotides outside the gene matches: 2. CDR3 length equals 14 residues. CDR1 and CDR2 (germline): LGHNA, YSLEER. CDR3 DNA: TGCGCCAGCAGCCAGAGACAGGGGAATGAAAAACTGTTTTTT. It codes for CASSQRQGNEKLFF.

This clone has just one count. The chain couples TRBV29-1 to TRBJ1-3; D not resolved. The CDR3 length is 14 residues. The V and J ends lost 4 bases and 0 bases respectively, with 10 bases between them. CDR1 SQVTM and CDR2 ANQGSEA come from the germline V gene. The CDR3 coding sequence is TGCAGCGTTGTAGATCCTCTCTCTGGAAACACCATATATTTT. As protein: CSVVDPLSGNTIYF.

This clone was seen a few times. The rearrangement links TRBV14 to TRBJ2-2; D is perhaps TRBD1 (7 bases). CDR1 SGHDN and CDR2 FVKESK come from the germline V gene. V lost 4 bases and J 0 bases, leaving 15 bases between the germline ends. This CDR3 comprises 17 residues. CDR3: CASSLKGGTANTGELFF. CDR3 coding DNA: TGTGCCAGCAGCCTAAAAGGGGGGACAGCGAACACCGGGGAGCTGTTTTTT.

The chain joins TRBV7-3 to TRBJ2-2, with 8 bases fitting TRBD1. The CDR3 contains 15 residues. After removal of 4 bases from V and 5 bases from J, the junction contained 6 bases not matched to a gene. CDR1 is SGHTA and CDR2 is FQGTGA in the germline V gene. DNA for the CDR3: TGTGCCAGCAGCTCGGACAGGGTCTGGACCGGGGAGCTGTTTTTT. The encoded protein is CASSSDRVWTGELFF.

The rearrangement uses TRBV3-1 (or the pseudogene TRBV3-2) and TRBJ1-1, with TRBD1 identical over 7 bases. The CDR3 consists of 15 residues. V lost 1 base and J lost 3; bases outside the gene matches: 5. The V gene's germline CDR1 is LGHDT and CDR2 YNNKEL (reference sequence). CDR3 nucleotide sequence: TGTGCCAGCAGCCAAGCCCTTACAGGGGACACTGAAGCTTTCTTT. It translates to CASSQALTGDTEAFF.

The chain couples TRBV7-9 to TRBJ2-1, with 8 bases aligning to TRBD2. Germline V gives CDR1 SEHNR, CDR2 FQNEAQ (reference sequence). This CDR3 spans 16 amino acids. V shed 5 bases and J 0 bases; nucleotides not matched to a gene: 6. CDR3 sequence: CASSPDGGASYNEQFF. The CDR3 DNA reads as TGTGCCAGCAGCCCCGACGGGGGGGCCTCCTACAATGAGCAGTTCTTC. Looking up the rest from reference TRBV7-9 and TRBJ2-1 gives the full variable domain: DTGVSQNPRHKITKRGQNVTFRCDPISEHNRLYWYRQTLGQGPEFLTYFQNEAQLEKSRLLSDRFSAERPKGSFSTLEIQRTEQGDSAMYLCASSPDGGASYNEQFFGPGTRLTVL.

V usage is TRBV19 and J usage is TRBJ2-2, with 11 positions matching TRBD2. CDR1 and CDR2 (germline): LNHDA, SQIVND (reference sequence). V lost 5 bases, J lost 1 base, and 3 bases stayed unmatched. The CDR3 covers 16 residues. This CDR3 is CASSRLAGRNTGELFF. In DNA, the CDR3 is TGTGCCAGTAGTCGACTAGCGGGGCGGAACACCGGGGAGCTGTTTTTT.

The CDR3 DNA follows: TGTGCCAGCAGCCTCGGGACTAGCGGGGGCTTTGGTTGGGAGACCCAGTACTTC. This sequence encodes CASSLGTSGGFGWETQYF. This chain joins TRBV7-2 and TRBJ2-5; TRBD2 agrees at 14 bases. V lost 5 bases to trimming and J lost 5 bases; unmatched junction nucleotides: 13. The CDR3 covers 18 residues. Germline V gene data show CDR1 as SGHTA and CDR2 as FQGNSA.